Listed below are T cell receptor beta chains from one sample, sequenced in a study of OX40 agonist ivuxolimab in advanced cancers. The method was immunoSEQ multiplex PCR; TCRdb's version includes in-frame clones alone and lacks a portion of them. Among tens of thousands of clones listed, about 82% were seen once. Material: CD4+ or CD8+ T cells sorted from blood, obtained in a trial of the OX40 agonist ivuxolimab. The receptors originated from an adult with an advanced solid tumor such as melanoma, head and neck, liver or kidney cancer. Each CDR3 is given without its conserved first and last residue. Fields, in order: clone size, D gene, CDR3 length, V gene, J gene, CDR3 protein. The D gene is left open where the match is weak. For some rows the clone size is stated as once, few or many, or as a class when expanded; others skip it.

>.|.|12|TRBV28|TRBJ2-7
ASSLRGPPYEQY
>once|.|11|TRBV7-9|TRBJ1-1
ASSLHVEGEAF
>.|.|11|TRBV7-8|TRBJ1-2
ASSLGALMGYT
>.|.|13|TRBV5-1|TRBJ1-1
ASSLSIGGYTEAF
>.|.|11|TRBV6-1|TRBJ1-1
ASSVGTNTEAF
>.|TRBD2|12|TRBV2|TRBJ2-1
ASSEVGGWAEQF
>.|TRBD1|15|TRBV5-5|TRBJ2-6
ASSLPGTASGANVLT
>.|.|12|TRBV18|TRBJ2-5
ASSPGVLQETQY
>.|TRBD1|12|TRBV11-1|TRBJ1-1
ASSPRGRNTEAF
>once|.|13|TRBV19|TRBJ1-2
ASSPSDSANYGYT
>.|TRBD1|12|TRBV6-1|TRBJ1-2
ASSERRGPDGYT
>.|.|10|TRBV19|TRBJ1-1
ATGHQKAEAF
>once|.|11|TRBV6-6|TRBJ2-5
ASTHPPQETQY
>.|.|14|TRBV10-3|TRBJ1-5
AISESSGAGNQPQH
>.|TRBD1|13|TRBV6-1|TRBJ2-3
ASRMGQGAVDTQY
>.|.|13|TRBV14|TRBJ2-5
ASSQVGGLQETQY
>.|TRBD1|12|TRBV19|TRBJ1-6
ASSRDSRNSPLH
>.|.|12|TRBV5-1|TRBJ2-2
ASSRDVATGELF
>.|.|11|TRBV9|TRBJ2-2
ASSTRPGGELF
>.|.|12|TRBV5-4|TRBJ2-4
ASSLQGAKNIQY
>.|TRBD1|13|TRBV15|TRBJ2-1
ATSRGGQGLGEQF
>.|TRBD1|14|TRBV14|TRBJ2-2
ASSPLGQGITGELF
>.|.|10|TRBV5-4|TRBJ1-2
ASHLGNYGYT
>.|TRBD1|14|TRBV5-1|TRBJ2-2
ASSSNRDRGIGELF
>.|.|12|TRBV10-3|TRBJ1-6
AIGPVENNSPLH
>.|.|12|TRBV27|TRBJ1-1
ASSFLTRGAEAF
>.|.|9|TRBV29-1|TRBJ1-4
SVIRGEKLF
>.|.|11|TRBV7-2|TRBJ2-1
ASSFVPLDEQF
>.|TRBD2|14|TRBV6-6|TRBJ2-2
ASSGGLAEGTGELF
>.|.|12|TRBV18|TRBJ2-7
ASSLGRSSYEQY
>few|TRBD1|13|TRBV7-9|TRBJ1-5
ASSFGTGGNQPQH
>few|TRBD1|13|TRBV27|TRBJ1-1
ASRYTGGGNTEAF
>.|TRBD1|13|TRBV15|TRBJ1-6
ATSRGQGTGSPLH
>few|TRBD1|11|TRBV6-5|TRBJ2-7
ASRTGSSYEQY
>.|TRBD1|13|TRBV7-2|TRBJ1-5
ASSLDRGRGQPQH
>.|TRBD1|13|TRBV15|TRBJ1-6
ATSRWDRDNSPLH
>few|.|13|TRBV7-6|TRBJ2-7
ASSHGGPSSYEQY
>.|TRBD1|16|TRBV4-1|TRBJ1-2
ASSQRGLKDRGALGYT
>.|.|13|TRBV5-1|TRBJ2-7
ASSGTGIGGYEQY
>.|TRBD1|13|TRBV18|TRBJ2-1
ASSPLLAGGNEQF
>.|.|11|TRBV2|TRBJ1-2
ASSDRRYYGYT
>.|.|12|TRBV19|TRBJ1-2
ASSIAGPPYGYT
>once|TRBD1|12|TRBV7-2|TRBJ1-4
ASSFDRGNEKLF
>once|.|12|TRBV7-9|TRBJ2-7
ASSLGQDAYEQY
>.|.|13|TRBV6-1|TRBJ1-1
ASILGGRGNTEAF
>.|.|13|TRBV6-5|TRBJ2-2
ASSYEGVKAGELF
>.|.|10|TRBV29-1|TRBJ1-4
SGGELSGKLF
>.|.|14|TRBV9|TRBJ2-2
ASSVLSGQNTGELF
>.|TRBD1|13|TRBV5-5|TRBJ2-7
ASSLGGQRAYEQY
>.|.|13|TRBV6-1|TRBJ1-5
ASSESGAGFQPQH